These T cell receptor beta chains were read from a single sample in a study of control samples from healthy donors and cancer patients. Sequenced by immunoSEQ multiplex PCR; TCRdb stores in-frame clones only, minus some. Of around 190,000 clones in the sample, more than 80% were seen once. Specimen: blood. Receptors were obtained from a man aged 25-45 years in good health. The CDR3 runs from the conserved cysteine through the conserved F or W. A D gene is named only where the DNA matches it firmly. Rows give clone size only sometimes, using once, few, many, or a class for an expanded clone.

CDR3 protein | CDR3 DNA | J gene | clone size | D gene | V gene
CATSTGQLNTGELFF | TGTGCCACCAGCACGGGACAGCTGAACACCGGGGAGCTGTTTTTT | TRBJ2-2 | . | TRBD1 | TRBV15
CASSEENGQTEAFF | TGTGCCAGCAGCGAAGAAAATGGACAGACTGAAGCTTTCTTT | TRBJ1-1 | . | . | TRBV11-2
CASSPYRGYEQYF | TGTGCCAGCAGTCCCTATCGGGGCTACGAGCAGTACTTC | TRBJ2-7 | . | . | TRBV28
CASSESSGTGTGELFF | TGCGCCAGCAGTGAGTCCTCAGGGACGGGGACCGGGGAGCTGTTTTTT | TRBJ2-2 | . | . | TRBV10-2
CASSTRDRVNTEAFF | TGTGCCAGCAGTACCCGGGACAGGGTAAACACTGAAGCTTTCTTT | TRBJ1-1 | once | TRBD1 | TRBV28
CASSEAGTPYNEQFF | TGTGCCAGCAGTGAAGCGGGGACCCCCTACAATGAGCAGTTCTTC | TRBJ2-1 | few | . | TRBV2
CASKSEGGYTF | TGTGCCAGCAAGTCTGAGGGTGGCTACACCTTC | TRBJ1-2 | . | . | TRBV6-5
CASSEGQNQPQHF | TGCGCCAGCAGTGAAGGGCAAAATCAGCCCCAGCATTTT | TRBJ1-5 | . | . | TRBV10-1
CARTGQGWYEQYF | TGTGCCAGAACGGGACAGGGGTGGTACGAGCAGTACTTC | TRBJ2-7 | . | TRBD1 | TRBV25-1
CASTLTGTYEQYF | TGTGCCAGCACCCTGACAGGAACCTACGAGCAGTACTTC | TRBJ2-7 | . | . | TRBV6-5
CASSQEAGGGNEKLFF | TGTGCCAGCAGCCAAGAGGCAGGGGGCGGGAATGAAAAACTGTTTTTT | TRBJ1-4 | . | TRBD1 | TRBV3-1/TRBV3-2
CASSLEGGPLPYNEQFF | TGTGCCAGCAGCTTAGAAGGTGGCCCGTTGCCCTACAATGAGCAGTTCTTC | TRBJ2-1 | . | . | TRBV13
CASSLAQVGELFF | TGTGCCAGCAGCTTGGCCCAAGTCGGGGAGCTGTTTTTT | TRBJ2-2 | . | . | TRBV5-4
CATSRGEWGLYNEQFF | TGTGCCACCAGCAGAGGAGAGTGGGGGCTATACAATGAGCAGTTCTTC | TRBJ2-1 | . | . | TRBV15
CASSSPGSYNSPLHF | TGTGCCAGCAGTTCCCCAGGGTCCTATAATTCACCCCTCCACTTT | TRBJ1-6 | . | . | TRBV27
CANWGQGYGYTF | TGTGCCAACTGGGGACAGGGGTATGGCTACACCTTC | TRBJ1-2 | . | TRBD1 | TRBV6-5
CASSSRGASYNEQFF | TGTGCCAGCAGCTCGCGGGGGGCCTCCTACAATGAGCAGTTCTTC | TRBJ2-1 | . | TRBD2 | TRBV5-6